This T cell receptor (beta chain) is drawn from a study of shared clonotypes between healthy human individuals (dated by TCRdb to about 2020). Context from the whole study: A couple of women and a few men aged 18 to 49 years were included in the cohort. Each donor's leukapheresis produced roughly between about 0.9 and 9.5 billion PBMCs. Different laboratories and diverse techniques were used to prepare libraries and sequence TCR repertoires, to increase sequencing depth and limit assay-specific biases. To estimate repertoire size and how much clonotypes are shared between individuals, the study performed deep sequencing of blood TCR repertoires from a few healthy adults. For each donor, CD4 naive and CD4 memory were each given three plates, CD8 naive was given two plates, and CD8 memory was given one plate. Findings and caveats that apply to the study as a whole: Only blood was sampled, and tissue TCR repertoires likely differ from those in blood. Compared with non-shared clonotypes, the clonotypes found in all four sorted-subset donors had higher generation probabilities. Because the study included a small number of donors, the genetic and exposure-history diversity represented was limited. When several donors were compared, the shared fraction of clonotypes was about 5% for naive CD4, approximately 3.5% for naive CD8, roughly 2.3% for memory CD4, and under 0.5% for memory CD8. Naive subsets generally had larger estimated clonotype richness than memory subsets did. Pairwise subsampling led to the expectation that sequencing depth would affect the degree of clonotype sharing among donors. Rarefaction of sorted-subset datasets indicated incomplete sequencing despite the large sequencing depth.

The germline V gene encodes CDR1 SGHAT and CDR2 FQNNGV. V is trimmed back by 1 base and J by 4 bases, and the junction contains 7 bases that no gene match accounts for. Measured from the cysteine to the phenylalanine, the CDR3 is 16 residues long. CDR3 DNA is the only sequence kept; it has 48 bases, read in frame from the first base. Using the deep immunoSEQ assay, TCR CDR3 regions were amplified from genomic DNA by multiplex PCR. Extracted genomic DNA from each cell subset was distributed evenly across all wells of several immunoSEQ 96-well plates, and each plate was treated as a replicate. For sorted subsets, 200 to 250 ng of genomic DNA, equivalent to 30,000 or so T cell genomes, went into each replicate PCR. Purified libraries were measured with a Qubit 3.0 fluorometer, size-checked on a Bioanalyzer 2100, and measured again with the KAPA Library Quantification kit. Every immunoSEQ 96-well plate was sequenced on a dedicated single-read 150-cycle Illumina NextSeq 550 flow cell. Concerning the study's data processing: Because only junctional sequences without quality scores were contained in the immunoSEQ output, filtering matching that applied to full-length reads could not be performed. Sequences were annotated with PyIR, a Python wrapper for IgBLAST v1.9, using IMGT germline references to assign V/J genes and CDR3. Reads with weak V/J assignments (E-value above 1e-6), missing CDR3, stop codons, out-of-frame junctions, or ambiguous translated residues were removed. V3J clonotypes were defined by identical inferred V gene, J gene, and CDR3 amino acid sequence. Percentage overlap between repertoires was calculated by dividing the number of shared unique clonotypes by the size of the smaller repertoire. Richness of each repertoire was evaluated using RTK rarefaction, the Chao1 estimator, and Recon v2.1 estimates of unobserved clonotypes. OLGA was used to compute generation probabilities for all TCRbeta clonotypes that the gDNA method yielded from a handful of donors. Drawn from immuneACCESS, this table holds only the in-frame rearrangements with V and J called that TCRdb kept. Clones are partly lost; checked studies trace under half to an unresolved V gene and leave the rest unexplained. V and J calls and clone size are as listed in that table; D and trimming were resolved from the DNA. Recorded for this sample are approximately 1.9 million clones; around 95% of them occurred a single time. Around 1.7% of the sample comes from the top ten.

On this clone: The antigen this receptor binds is unknown. Within one base of it there is no much larger clone, and no base qualities were kept.

For the CD8 naive samples, CD45RO-negative cells were positively selected for CCR7, yielding a CD45RA+CCR7+ population from which TemRA cells were excluded. The donors were healthy, HIV-negative adults with no recently reported acute infections or vaccinations. Every donor was a Caucasian adult living in Nashville, Tennessee, USA. After blood collection by leukapheresis, PBMCs were isolated using Ficoll-Histopaque density gradient centrifugation and then cryopreserved in the vapor phase of liquid nitrogen. Analytical flow cytometry was used to check the purity and quantity of every magnetically sorted T cell population. From each sorted fraction, genomic DNA was isolated and quantified by UV absorbance on a Nanodrop 2000c.

This clonotype was obtained from a man between 18 and 29 years old in good health. Some clones in this sample may be carry-over from other donors' samples. The sequenced material came from naive CD8+ T cells from PBMCs. The sample's cell subset or site, from its label and the paper: CD45RA+CCR7+. This chain is built from TRBV11-2 and TRBJ2-1; 7 bases in the middle match TRBD2. The DNA reads TGTGCCAGCAGCTTAGTTGCTAGCGGAGGATACAATGAGCAGTTCTTC. It is translated as CASSLVASGGYNEQFF.